This T cell receptor beta chain was captured by sequencing in a study of shared clonotypes between healthy human individuals. Each of the donors was a healthy adult who was HIV-negative and had not had a recent acute infection or vaccination. Trimming took 5 bases from V and 4 from J; bases not matched to a gene: 10. Germline-derived CDR1 and CDR2 are LGHNA and YSLEER. This CDR3 contains 16 residues. The replicate PCRs on unsorted PBMC were given about 300 ng DNA, which is some 28,000 T cell genomes. The repertoire was sequenced with immunoSEQ multiplex PCR; TCRdb's copy has only in-frame clones and lacks some. The data hold around 500,000 clones, with about 84% observed a single time.

The material sequenced was PBMCs. The chain employs TRBV4-3 and TRBJ2-3, with 9 nucleotides matching TRBD1. The source of this sequence is a woman between 40 and 50 years old in good health. Some clones in this sample may be carry-over from other donors' samples. The CDR3 protein is CASSKDRDRVADTQYF. The CDR3 coding sequence is TGCGCCAGCAGCAAGGACCGGGACAGGGTGGCAGATACGCAGTATTTT.